The 16 T cell receptor beta chains below all came from one sample that was sequenced in a study of shared clonotypes between healthy human individuals. Generated by immunoSEQ multiplex PCR, the TCRdb table keeps only in-frame clones and is missing some. The sample records some 2,100,000 clones, roughly 95% being singletons. The source material was naive CD4+ T cells sorted from blood. Subset defined: CD45RA+ positively selected. The source is a man younger than 35 in good health.

This chain joins TRBV4-2 and TRBJ1-2; TRBD1 aligns across 7 bases. Trimming at V came to 1 base and at J to 5 bases, leaving 7 bases not matched to a gene. Germline loops: CDR1 LGHNA, CDR2 YNFKEQ. The CDR3 contains 15 residues. The CDR3 region is CASSQAEATGYGYTF. The CDR3 region has the DNA TGTGCCAGCAGCCAAGCCGAGGCGACAGGGTATGGCTACACCTTC.

The rearrangement uses TRBV10-3 and TRBJ2-7; D unresolved. V lost 6 bases and J 6 bases, leaving 12 bases between the germline ends. The CDR3 sequence is 12 residues long. Per germline, CDR1 ENHRY and CDR2 SYGVKD. The DNA of the CDR3 is TGTGCCATCAGCGACTTGCTTTCCGAGCAGTACTTC. This codes for CAISDLLSEQYF.

This sequence joins TRBV28 and TRBJ1-2, with D perhaps matching TRBD1 (6 bases). Germline V CDR1 and CDR2: MDHEN, SYDVKM. This CDR3 comprises 15 residues. The V end was cut by 7 bases, the J end by 4 bases, with 19 bases between. The CDR3 DNA is TGTGCCAGCACCGACGGAAGGGGGTTCGGCTATGGCTACACCTTC. Amino acid sequence: CASTDGRGFGYGYTF.

This chain connects TRBV27 to TRBJ2-7; possibly TRBD1 or TRBD2 for D (5 bases each). The CDR3 has 11 amino acids. Germline V gene data show CDR1 as MNHEY and CDR2 as SMNVEV (reference sequence). As DNA, the CDR3 is TGTGCCAGCAGTAGGGAGCCGGGGCCTTCGGTC. Its translation is CASSREPGPSV.

Here the CDR3 reads CASSLTGTIGGYTF. CDR3 DNA sequence: TGTGCCAGCAGTTTAACCGGGACTATAGGAGGCTACACCTTC. This chain links TRBV27 with TRBJ1-2, with D tentatively TRBD1 (5 bases). The CDR3 has 14 residues. The V and J ends lost 2 bases and 8 bases respectively, with 15 bases between them. Germline V gene sequence: CDR1 MNHEY, CDR2 SMNVEV (reference sequence).

Only one count was recorded for this clone. The CDR3 bases are TGTGCCAGCAGCTTGGACGCAAGCTATAATTCACCCCTCCACTTT. Residues: CASSLDASYNSPLHF. The gene calls are TRBV11-2 and TRBJ1-6, with no clear D. V lost 3 bases and J lost 3, with 9 bases in between. The CDR3 spans 15 residues. Looked up from germline, CDR1 is SGHAT and CDR2 is FQNNGV.

V is TRBV7-2 and J is TRBJ2-1; 8 bases are shared with TRBD2. In germline, CDR1 is SGHTA, CDR2 FQGNSA. J was trimmed by 6 bases and V by 4 bases; bases with no gene match: 5. CDR3 length: 14 residues. CDR3 in amino acids: CASSSGLVGNEQFF. CDR3 bases: TGTGCCAGCAGCTCGGGACTAGTGGGCAATGAGCAGTTCTTC. Full variable domain (missing parts from reference TRBV7-2 and TRBJ2-1): GAGVSQSPSNKVTEKGKDVELRCDPISGHTALYWYRQSLGQGLEFLIYFQGNSAPDKSGLPSDRFSAERTGGSVSTLTIQRTQQEDSAVYLCASSSGLVGNEQFFGPGTRLTVL.

The chain uses TRBV29-1 and TRBJ1-1; 11 nucleotides agree with TRBD1. This CDR3 is 16 amino acids long. Trimming took 6 bases from V and 5 from J; bases not matched to a gene: 14. The germline V gene has CDR1 SQVTM and CDR2 ANQGSEA. The CDR3 DNA reads TGCAGCGTGGAGAATTGGACAGGGGGCTCTGGGACTGAAGCTTTCTTT. Amino acid sequence: CSVENWTGGSGTEAFF.

The chain links TRBV6-1 to TRBJ1-2; 11 positions match TRBD1. V dropped 7 bases and J dropped 3; count of bases not matched to a gene: 7. The CDR3 totals 15 residues. The germline V gene has CDR1 MNHNS and CDR2 SASEGT. Here the CDR3 DNA reads TGTGCCAGCATGGACAGGGGGCGCTTGGACTATGGCTACACCTTC. This encodes CASMDRGRLDYGYTF.

The rearrangement uses TRBV10-2 and TRBJ1-6; tentatively, D is TRBD1 (5 bases). The CDR3 is made up of 16 amino acids. Trimming pared 6 bases from V and 5 bases from J, leaving 17 bases between. Germline CDR1 is WSHSY and CDR2 is SAAADI. The DNA for the CDR3 is TGCGCCAGCAGCAACACAGGCACACTGGATAATTCACCCCTCCACTTT. It specifies CASSNTGTLDNSPLHF.

This clone has only a few counts. The J gene is TRBJ1-2, the V gene TRBV2; D is uncertain. This CDR3 has 14 amino acids. V was shortened by 3 bases and J by 7 bases, with 15 bases between the two germline ends. Germline V gives CDR1 SNHLY, CDR2 FYNNEI. CDR3 region: CASSETQGLSGYTF. The CDR3 DNA sequence: TGTGCCAGCAGTGAGACCCAAGGGCTAAGTGGCTACACCTTC.

The gene calls are TRBV19 and TRBJ2-1, with TRBD2 as a possible D gene (6 bases). CDR1 is LNHDA, CDR2 SQIVND, per germline (reference sequence). This CDR3 has 13 residues. V lost 7 bases and J 7 bases, leaving 14 bases between the germline ends. The CDR3 DNA sequence: TGTGCCAGTAAGGAGGGAGGAACGAATGAGCAGTTCTTC. Translating gives CASKEGGTNEQFF.

V and J are TRBV6-1 and TRBJ2-7, with D tentatively TRBD1 (6 bases). CDR1 MNHNS and CDR2 SASEGT come from the germline V gene. The CDR3 extends over 14 amino acids. Trimming cost V 6 bases and J 1 base, with 13 bases left between them. The CDR3 DNA is TGTGCCAGCAGCAGGGGCGCTGTGTCCTACGAGCAGTACTTC. It codes for CASSRGAVSYEQYF.

The V call is TRBV28, the J call TRBJ1-5; possibly TRBD1 for D (6 bases). From germline, CDR1 is MDHEN and CDR2 SYDVKM. This CDR3 comprises 19 residues. Trimming removed 3 bases at V and 2 bases at J, with 23 bases between. CDR3 sequence reads: CASSFQGRRLGRGNQPQHF. The CDR3 DNA reads as TGTGCCAGCAGTTTTCAGGGGCGTCGGCTGGGGCGGGGCAATCAGCCCCAGCATTTT. Variable domain in full (rest from reference TRBV28 and TRBJ1-5): DVKVTQSSRYLVKRTGEKVFLECVQDMDHENMFWYRQDPGLGLRLIYFSYDVKMKEKGDIPEGYSVSREKKERFSLILESASTNQTSMYLCASSFQGRRLGRGNQPQHFGDGTRLSIL.

In the case of this clone: The identical CDR3 is also encoded by other nucleotide sequences in the sample. The J gene is TRBJ1-3, the V gene TRBV30; the D gene is possibly TRBD1 (5 bases). In germline, CDR1 is GTSNPN, CDR2 SVGIG (reference sequence). V gave up 1 base and J gave up 4 bases, with 8 bases separating them. This CDR3 has 13 residues. The CDR3, as DNA: TGTGCCTGGAGTGGACAGACAGGAAACACCATATATTTT. Amino acid sequence: CAWSGQTGNTIYF.

This clone was counted a single time. The CDR3 loop is CASGKGRSSYNEQFF. The CDR3 DNA follows: TGTGCCAGCGGGAAGGGACGGTCGTCCTACAATGAGCAGTTCTTC. This rearrangement joins TRBV2 to TRBJ2-1; D is possibly TRBD1 or TRBD2 (5 bases each). The germline CDR1 and CDR2 sequences are SNHLY and FYNNEI. Trimming pared 8 bases from V and 1 base from J, leaving 15 bases between. CDR3 size: 15 residues.